The 13 T cell receptor beta chains in this list originate from one sample, sequenced in a study of CD8 T cells in Susac syndrome. Reverse transcription used roughly 0.5 to 1 ug RNA and random hexamers. In TCRdb, the immunoSEQ multiplex PCR reads were re-called with MiXCR into one record per CDR3 protein. The sample holds about 80,000 distinct CDR3 sequences; approximately 94% are singletons and the top ten take about 0.52%. Specimen: CD4+ T cells from PBMCs. Receptor source: a human donor with Susac syndrome.

The DNA of the CDR3 is TGTGCCTGGAGGCGGACAGGGGGCTCTGACACCATATATTTT. Protein product: CAWRRTGGSDTIYF. The chain carries TRBV30 and TRBJ1-3; 11 bases are a match to TRBD1. Germline trimming cut 3 bases from V and 8 bases from J; bases unmatched to any gene: 6. The CDR3 runs to 14 residues. The germline CDR1 and CDR2 sequences are GTSNPN and SVGIG (reference sequence).

The V call is TRBV20-1, the J call TRBJ2-3; D gene uncertain. There are 11 residues in the CDR3. V lost 5 bases, J lost 6 bases, and 9 bases lay in between. Germline CDR1 and CDR2: DFQATT and SNEGSKA (reference sequence). CDR3 in DNA: TGCAGTGCTGGACCTAGGGATACGCAGTATTTT. Protein sequence: CSAGPRDTQYF.

The chain joins TRBV7-2 to TRBJ1-5; D is possibly TRBD1 (6 bases). The V end was cut by 3 bases, the J end by 7 bases, with 10 bases between. CDR3 length: 13 residues. CDR1 and CDR2 (germline): SGHTA, FQGNSA. In DNA, the CDR3 is TGTGCCAGCAGCTTGTCCGGGGGCCAGCCCCAGCATTTT. It codes for CASSLSGGQPQHF.

Only one count was recorded for this clonotype. The chain combines TRBV7-2 with TRBJ1-2; D possibly corresponds to TRBD1 (5 bases). This CDR3 is 17 amino acids long. Trimming took off 1 base at V and 6 bases at J, with 21 bases between the two ends. CDR1 is SGHTA, CDR2 FQGNSA, per germline. CDR3 protein: CASSLDGGVKGSDGYTF. The CDR3 DNA is TGTGCCAGCAGCTTAGATGGGGGGGTAAAAGGATCTGATGGCTACACCTTC.

The chain is built from TRBV19 and TRBJ1-5; D is possibly TRBD1 (6 bases). The length of the CDR3 is 16 residues. Per the germline V gene, CDR1 is LNHDA and CDR2 is SQIVND (reference sequence). Deletions cut 5 bases from V and 4 bases from J, with 18 bases between. CDR3 in DNA: TGTGCCAGTAGTCCCCTAACAGGGAAGGGTAATCAGCCCCAGCATTTT. The encoded protein is CASSPLTGKGNQPQHF. Looking up the rest from reference TRBV19 and TRBJ1-5 gives the full variable domain: DGGITQSPKYLFRKEGQNVTLSCEQNLNHDAMYWYRQDPGQGLRLIYYSQIVNDFQKGDIAEGYSVSREKKESFPLTVTSAQKNPTAFYLCASSPLTGKGNQPQHFGDGTRLSIL.

The rearrangement links TRBV12-3 or TRBV12-4 to TRBJ1-6, with D maybe TRBD1 (5 bases). CDR3 size: 12 residues. V was trimmed by 4 bases and J by 7 bases, leaving 5 bases between them. In DNA, the CDR3 is TGTGCCAGCAGTTCAGGGAATTCACCCCTCCACTTT. Translating it yields CASSSGNSPLHF.

The table lists this clonotype with a count of one. V and J are TRBV5-4 and TRBJ2-3; 10 bases line up with TRBD2. The V segment lost 1 base and the J segment 2 bases; nucleotides outside the gene matches: 10. CDR1 is SGHNT, CDR2 YYREEE, per germline (reference sequence). The CDR3 totals 18 residues. The CDR3 DNA reads as TGTGCCAGCAGCTTGCAGGGACTAGCGACGCCGATCACAGATACGCAGTATTTT. It is translated as CASSLQGLATPITDTQYF.

The chain links TRBV7-2 to TRBJ2-6, with 13 bases identical to TRBD2. The CDR3 runs to 17 residues. The germline CDR1 and CDR2 sequences are SGHTA and FQGNSA. With 4 bases clipped from V and 2 bases from J, the junction kept 2 bases outside the gene matches. The chain's CDR3 is CASSSGLAGAGANVLTF. The CDR3 DNA reads as TGTGCCAGCAGCTCCGGACTAGCGGGAGCTGGGGCCAACGTCCTGACTTTC.

The genes are TRBV30 and TRBJ1-2; D not resolved. The germline gives CDR1 GTSNPN, CDR2 SVGIG (reference sequence). The CDR3 has 13 amino acids. V was pared by 4 bases and J by 3 bases, with 12 bases between. DNA of the CDR3: TGTGCCTGGACAGGATGGAACTACTATGGCTACACCTTC. Translated, it gives CAWTGWNYYGYTF.

The chain links TRBV7-2 to TRBJ2-1, with 8 nucleotides matching TRBD1. This CDR3 contains 14 residues. J gave up 9 bases and V 1 base, and 5 bases lay outside the gene matches. Per germline, CDR1 SGHTA and CDR2 FQGNSA. The CDR3 region has the DNA TGTGCCAGCAGCTTAGTTGCTCAGGGGGCTGAGCAGTTCTTC. It is translated as CASSLVAQGAEQFF.

This chain connects TRBV18 to TRBJ2-5; no reliable D call. The germline V gene has CDR1 KGHSH and CDR2 LQKENI. CDR3 length: 14 amino acids. V was pared by 3 bases and J by 1 base, with 9 bases between. As DNA, the CDR3 is TGTGCCAGCTCACCTGCTAGAGTCCAAGAGACCCAGTACTTC. Translation: CASSPARVQETQYF.

V and J are TRBV20-1 and TRBJ1-1, with TRBD1 identical over 7 bases. The V segment lost 7 bases and the J segment 1 base; nucleotides outside the gene matches: 6. This CDR3 region has 13 residues. Per germline, CDR1 DFQATT and CDR2 SNEGSKA (reference sequence). CDR3 region: CSVPNRGNTEAFF. The CDR3 DNA sequence: TGCAGTGTCCCGAACAGGGGGAACACTGAAGCTTTCTTT.

The rearrangement links TRBV29-1 to TRBJ1-2; D is unclear. The CDR3 is 16 amino acids. The V end was cut by 7 bases, the J end by 3 bases, with 24 bases between. In germline, CDR1 is SQVTM, CDR2 ANQGSEA. The CDR3 region has the DNA TGCAGCGCGCTTAAGCTGGATTATGGACCGGACTATGGCTACACCTTC. It codes for CSALKLDYGPDYGYTF. The full variable domain, in which reference TRBV29-1 and TRBJ1-2 provide the parts outside the CDR3, is SAVISQKPSRDICQRGTSLTIQCQVDSQVTMMFWYRQQPGQSLTLIATANQGSEATYESGFVIDKFPISRPNLTFSTLTVSNMSPEDSSIYLCSALKLDYGPDYGYTFGSGTRLTVV.